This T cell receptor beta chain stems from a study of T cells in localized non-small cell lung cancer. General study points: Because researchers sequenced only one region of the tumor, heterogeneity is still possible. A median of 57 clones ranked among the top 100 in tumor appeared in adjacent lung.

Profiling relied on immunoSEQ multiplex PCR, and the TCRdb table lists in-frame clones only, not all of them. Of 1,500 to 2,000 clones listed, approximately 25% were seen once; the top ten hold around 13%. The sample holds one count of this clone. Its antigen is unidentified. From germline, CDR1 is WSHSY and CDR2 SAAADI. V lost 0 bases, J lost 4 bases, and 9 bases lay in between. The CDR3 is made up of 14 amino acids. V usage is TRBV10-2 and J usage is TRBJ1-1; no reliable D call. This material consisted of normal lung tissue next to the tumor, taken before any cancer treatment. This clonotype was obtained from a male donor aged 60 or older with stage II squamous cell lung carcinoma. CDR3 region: CASSESAWGTEAFF. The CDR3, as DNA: TGCGCCAGCAGTGAGTCGGCCTGGGGCACTGAAGCTTTCTTT.